The 24 T cell receptor beta chains reported below all come from one sample, sequenced in a study of shared clonotypes between healthy human individuals. Terminally differentiated effector memory CD45RA+ cells were excluded from the naive CD8 cells, which were CD45RO-negative and positively selected for CCR7. The data were produced by immunoSEQ multiplex PCR, yet TCRdb's version contains in-frame clones alone and is incomplete. The data contain about 820,000 clones, 80% to 95% of them singletons. Sequenced: naive CD8+ T cells sorted from blood. The receptors stem from a man aged 25 to 45 in good health.

The chain recombines TRBV19 with TRBJ2-7; D is perhaps TRBD2 (6 bases). The germline CDR1 and CDR2 sequences are LNHDA and SQIVND (reference sequence). V dropped 5 bases and J dropped 3 bases, with 11 bases sitting between them. The CDR3 has 13 residues. For the CDR3, the DNA is TGTGCCAGTAGTTACGGGACTGACTACGAGCAGTACTTC. Amino acid sequence: CASSYGTDYEQYF.

The chain uses TRBV2 and TRBJ2-7; D is tentatively TRBD1 or TRBD2 (6 bases each). This CDR3 has 14 residues. From germline, CDR1 is SNHLY and CDR2 FYNNEI. V was cut by 8 bases and J by 3 bases, with 17 bases left in between. The CDR3 DNA is TGTGCCAGCTTTAGGGGGGAAAAAAACTACGAGCAGTACTTC. This codes for CASFRGEKNYEQYF.

V gene TRBV7-8 combines with J gene TRBJ2-1; 9 nucleotides line up with TRBD2. The germline CDR1 and CDR2 sequences are SGHVS and FQNEAQ. Trimming cost V 5 bases and J 8 bases; bases outside gene matches: 4. The CDR3 runs 13 residues. CDR3 nucleotide sequence: TGTGCCAGCAGCGATAGCGGGAGCGATGAGCAGTTCTTC. This codes for CASSDSGSDEQFF.

The V gene is TRBV29-1, the J gene TRBJ1-1; 7 bases fit TRBD1. CDR3 size: 14 residues. The junction had 6 bases not matched to a gene; V was cut back by 4 bases and J by 1 base. The V gene's germline CDR1 is SQVTM and CDR2 ANQGSEA. CDR3 protein: CSVVTGQPNTEAFF. CDR3 DNA: TGCAGCGTTGTTACGGGACAGCCGAACACTGAAGCTTTCTTT.

The rearrangement joins TRBV5-1 to TRBJ2-7, with D perhaps matching TRBD1 (7 bases). Germline CDR1 and CDR2: SGHRS and YFSETQ. Trimming pared 4 bases from V and 3 bases from J, leaving 17 bases between. The CDR3 runs 15 residues. The CDR3 here is CASSPLQGGDYEQYF. The CDR3 nucleotides are TGCGCCAGCAGCCCACTGCAGGGGGGTGACTACGAGCAGTACTTC.

The gene calls are TRBV23-1 and TRBJ1-2; tentative D call: TRBD1 (5 bases). TRBV23-1 is labeled an ORF, and its function is uncertain. The V end was cut by 3 bases, the J end by 8 bases, with 25 bases between. The CDR3 spans 17 residues. CDR3 in amino acids: CASSHPSETGLRSGYTF. The CDR3 DNA sequence: TGCGCCAGCAGTCACCCTTCAGAGACGGGGCTTCGGTCGGGCTACACCTTC.

This rearrangement joins TRBV7-9 to TRBJ2-7, with a weak D call TRBD2 (6 bases). The CDR3 totals 15 residues. Germline V gene lookup returns CDR1 SEHNR and CDR2 FQNEAQ (reference sequence). Trimming stripped 5 bases from V and 2 bases from J, with 16 bases between. CDR3 DNA: TGTGCCAGCAGCCTGGGGGTAGCGGATGCCTACGAGCAGTACTTC. This codes for CASSLGVADAYEQYF.

This chain links TRBV19 with TRBJ2-7, with 9 bases aligning to TRBD1. V shed 4 bases, J shed 1 base, and the junction held 8 bases outside the gene matches. The CDR3 spans 16 residues. The germline gives CDR1 LNHDA, CDR2 SQIVND (reference sequence). CDR3 sequence reads: CASSNWTGASSYEQYF. The CDR3 nucleotides read TGTGCCAGTAGTAATTGGACAGGGGCCTCTTCCTACGAGCAGTACTTC.

V is TRBV9 and J is TRBJ2-7, with 11 bases aligning to TRBD2. Germline V lookup: CDR1 SGDLS, CDR2 YYNGEE. The CDR3 runs to 17 residues. V was clipped by 3 bases and J by 0 bases; unmatched bases: 8. DNA for the CDR3: TGTGCCAGCAGCGCCGAAGGGACTAGCGGCGTCTCCTACGAGCAGTACTTC. Translation gives CASSAEGTSGVSYEQYF.

V usage is TRBV19 and J usage is TRBJ2-2, with unresolved D. This CDR3 comprises 14 residues. Germline V CDR1 and CDR2: LNHDA, SQIVND (reference sequence). The V and J ends lost 5 bases and 5 bases respectively, with 12 bases between them. The CDR3 nucleotides read TGTGCCAGTAGTCCTTGGAGTGGGACCGGGGAGCTGTTTTTT. It codes for CASSPWSGTGELFF.

The V call is TRBV27, the J call TRBJ2-7; 8 nucleotides match TRBD2. CDR3 size: 15 residues. Germline V gene sequence: CDR1 MNHEY, CDR2 SMNVEV (reference sequence). V gave up 3 bases and J gave up 0 bases; unmatched junction bases: 4. CDR3 amino acids: CASSFQGTSSYEQYF. The CDR3 bases are TGTGCCAGCAGTTTCCAAGGGACTAGCTCCTACGAGCAGTACTTC.

The chain's CDR3 is CASSPASGISSYNEQFF. The CDR3 DNA is TGTGCCAGTAGTCCAGCTAGCGGGATTAGCTCCTACAATGAGCAGTTCTTC. The chain has TRBV19 and TRBJ2-1; TRBD2 matches at 9 bases. With 5 bases clipped from V and 0 bases from J, the junction kept 8 bases outside the gene matches. The V gene's germline CDR1 is LNHDA and CDR2 SQIVND (reference sequence). This CDR3 region has 17 residues.

This clone was counted only a few times. The gene calls are TRBV2 and TRBJ2-7; 13 bases are a match to TRBD2. Germline lookup yields CDR1 SNHLY and CDR2 FYNNEI. V trimming: 6 bases; J trimming: 3 bases; junction bases outside the gene matches: 5. CDR3 size: 15 residues. Written as DNA, the CDR3 is TGTGCCAGCAGCCAATGGACTAGCGGGAGCTACGAGCAGTACTTC. It codes for CASSQWTSGSYEQYF.

The chain has TRBV19 and TRBJ1-5; D is unresolved. The germline V and J ends were trimmed by 4 bases and 1 base, with 11 bases remaining between them. The CDR3 length is 15 residues. CDR1 and CDR2 from the germline V gene are LNHDA and SQIVND (reference sequence). This chain's CDR3 is CASSNSLWSNQPQHF. The CDR3 nucleotides are TGTGCCAGTAGTAACAGTCTTTGGAGCAATCAGCCCCAGCATTTT.

The rearrangement joins TRBV4-1 to TRBJ1-1; 10 positions agree with TRBD1. V trimming: 10 bases; J trimming: 5 bases; junction bases outside the gene matches: 10. CDR1 is MGHRA, CDR2 YSYEKL, per germline. The CDR3 is made up of 14 amino acids. The CDR3 spells CATSPDRGPTEAFF. CDR3 coding DNA: TGCGCCACATCTCCAGACAGGGGGCCGACTGAAGCTTTCTTT.

The chain combines TRBV29-1 with TRBJ2-3, with 8 positions matching TRBD2. Germline V gives CDR1 SQVTM, CDR2 ANQGSEA. There are 16 residues in the CDR3. V shed 0 bases and J 4 bases; nucleotides not matched to a gene: 9. The CDR3 reads CSVEDRKRESPDTQYF. The CDR3 DNA reads TGCAGCGTTGAAGATCGTAAGCGGGAGTCCCCAGATACGCAGTATTTT.

This rearrangement joins TRBV7-2 to TRBJ2-7; D perhaps matches TRBD1 (6 bases). CDR1 is SGHTA, CDR2 FQGNSA, per germline. V was pared by 3 bases and J by 2 bases, with 17 bases between. The CDR3 loop spans 16 amino acids. The CDR3 coding sequence is TGTGCCAGCAGCTTGGCCAACAGGGCACCGACCTACGAGCAGTACTTC. Protein: CASSLANRAPTYEQYF.

This rearrangement joins TRBV6-5 to TRBJ1-5; tentatively, D is TRBD1 (6 bases). The germline CDR1 and CDR2 sequences are MNHEY and SVGAGI. V was cut by 5 bases and J by 1 base, with 9 bases left in between. This CDR3 comprises 14 residues. CDR3 DNA: TGTGCCAGCAGTACAGGGCCCAGCAATCAGCCCCAGCATTTT. Its protein product is CASSTGPSNQPQHF.

The V call is TRBV10-1, the J call TRBJ2-7; 7 nucleotides match TRBD2. This CDR3 comprises 16 residues. J gave up 4 bases and V 10 bases, and 19 bases lay outside the gene matches. Per germline, CDR1 WNHNN and CDR2 SYGVQD (reference sequence). CDR3 amino acids: CATSFLCGRSHYEQYF. The CDR3 DNA follows: TGCGCCACTTCCTTCCTTTGCGGGAGATCCCATTACGAGCAGTACTTC.

The J gene is TRBJ2-5, the V gene TRBV7-6; the D gene is possibly TRBD1 (5 bases). CDR3 length equals 16 residues. Trimming removed 1 base at V and 4 bases at J, with 16 bases between. Germline assignment: CDR1 SGHVS and CDR2 FNYEAQ. The chain's CDR3 is CASSLELGRSSETQYF. The CDR3 coding sequence is TGTGCCAGCAGCTTAGAATTGGGGCGCTCATCAGAGACCCAGTACTTC.

J is TRBJ2-1 and V is TRBV29-1; TRBD2 matches 7 bases. The CDR3 spans 14 residues. From germline, CDR1 is SQVTM and CDR2 ANQGSEA. J gave up 5 bases and V 4 bases, and 8 bases lay outside the gene matches. This CDR3 reads CSVVLAGDHNEQFF. CDR3 nucleotides: TGCAGCGTTGTTCTCGCGGGAGATCACAATGAGCAGTTCTTC.

The chain recombines TRBV28 with TRBJ2-7, with D tentatively TRBD2 (5 bases). This CDR3 has 15 residues. The germline V gene encodes CDR1 MDHEN and CDR2 SYDVKM. V lost 6 bases, J lost 3 bases, and 18 bases lay in between. This CDR3 is CASSSTRSGVYEQYF. DNA for the CDR3: TGTGCCAGCAGCTCTACTAGATCGGGTGTCTACGAGCAGTACTTC.

This clone has a single count. The chain uses TRBV11-2 and TRBJ2-7, with D possibly TRBD1 on 6 matching bases. This CDR3 is built from 15 residues. The germline gives CDR1 SGHAT, CDR2 FQNNGV. Trimming stripped 5 bases from V and 3 bases from J, with 17 bases between. Here the CDR3 DNA reads TGTGCCAGCAGCCCTTCAATGGGACACAACTACGAGCAGTACTTC. Its translation: CASSPSMGHNYEQYF.

The chain recombines TRBV10-2 with TRBJ2-7; D call uncertain. Per germline, CDR1 WSHSY and CDR2 SAAADI. With 2 bases removed from V and 7 bases from J, the gap between germline ends came to 12 bases. CDR3 length: 13 amino acids. The CDR3 sequence: CASSEVTAGEQYF. The CDR3 bases are TGCGCCAGCAGTGAGGTAACGGCTGGGGAGCAGTACTTC.